A single sample gave rise to the 19 T cell receptor beta chains below, sequenced in a study of T cells in Graves' hyperthyroidism and ophthalmopathy. TCR beta CDR3 sequences were amplified from RNA transcripts. Primed by the HTBI set, a first-round RT-PCR was run on the TCR CDR3. TCRdb recomputed calls from the multiplex PCR reads with MiXCR, one row per CDR3 protein. The table has 620,000 or so distinct CDR3 sequences, about 14% seen once. The sequencing sample was made of blood. The receptor set was obtained from a woman in her forties or fifties with Graves' ophthalmopathy.

This clonotype was found a few times. The genes are TRBV25-1 and TRBJ2-3; D is perhaps TRBD1 or TRBD2 (6 bases each). Looked up from germline, CDR1 is MGHDK and CDR2 is SYGVNS. The CDR3 totals 15 residues. V lost 7 bases to trimming and J lost 4 bases, with 18 bases between them. CDR3 sequence reads: CASTTEGGGADTQYF. Here the CDR3 DNA reads TGTGCCAGCACCACTGAGGGGGGAGGCGCAGATACGCAGTATTTT.

This clonotype was seen many times. The CDR3 here is CASSLQREVGEQFF. The CDR3 DNA sequence: TGTGCCAGCAGCTTACAGCGGGAGGTCGGTGAGCAGTTCTTC. The gene calls are TRBV7-9 and TRBJ2-1; 9 nucleotides align to TRBD2. V trimming: 2 bases; J trimming: 9 bases; junction bases outside the gene matches: 5. Germline V gives CDR1 SEHNR, CDR2 FQNEAQ (reference sequence). The CDR3 has 14 amino acids.

The J gene is TRBJ1-4, the V gene TRBV4-3; no clear D gene. Germline loops: CDR1 LGHNA, CDR2 YSLEER. Trimming took 0 bases from V and 4 from J, leaving 12 bases between them. This CDR3 is built from 16 residues. CDR3 nucleotide sequence: TGCGCCAGCAGCCAAGATTTGAGACTGATTAATGAAAAACTGTTTTTT. The encoded protein is CASSQDLRLINEKLFF.

This clonotype has ten or more counts. The V and J genes are TRBV29-1 and TRBJ1-1, with a weak D call TRBD1 (6 bases). Germline values: CDR1 SQVTM, CDR2 ANQGSEA. The CDR3 has 13 amino acids. Trimming removed 7 bases at V and 2 bases at J, with 14 bases between. CDR3 DNA: TGCAGCGGGTCCGACAGGCAAAACACTGAAGCTTTCTTT. It yields the protein CSGSDRQNTEAFF.

This chain links TRBV7-9 with TRBJ1-5, with a weak D call TRBD1 (6 bases). Germline V gene lookup returns CDR1 SEHNR and CDR2 FQNEAQ (reference sequence). Trimming took 4 bases from V and 2 from J, leaving 12 bases between them. The CDR3 has 15 amino acids. The CDR3 reads CASSSDRTRNQPQHF. The CDR3 nucleotides read TGTGCCAGCAGCTCCGACAGGACGCGCAATCAGCCCCAGCATTTT.

This clonotype has a count of ten or more. The chain uses TRBV18 and TRBJ2-5; D is unclear. The germline V gene encodes CDR1 KGHSH and CDR2 LQKENI. Between the trimmed V and J ends, which lost 7 bases and 2 bases, there was a span of 5 bases. This CDR3 contains 11 residues. The CDR3 here is CASFDQETQYF. The CDR3, as DNA: TGTGCCAGCTTCGATCAAGAGACCCAGTACTTC.

This clonotype was detected ten times or more. This chain joins TRBV9 and TRBJ2-1; 7 bases align to TRBD1. Germline CDR1 SGDLS, CDR2 YYNGEE. The CDR3 loop spans 15 amino acids. V was clipped by 3 bases and J by 2 bases; unmatched bases: 5. CDR3: CASSAYRGPYNEQFF. The CDR3 bases are TGTGCCAGCAGCGCCTACAGGGGCCCCTACAATGAGCAGTTCTTC.

The chain is built from TRBV20-1 and TRBJ1-1; the match to TRBD1 covers 7 bases. Germline V CDR1 and CDR2: DFQATT, SNEGSKA (reference sequence). The CDR3 extends over 13 amino acids. Germline trimming cut 3 bases from V and 5 bases from J; bases unmatched to any gene: 6. The chain's CDR3 is CSASTGEGTEAFF. In DNA form, the CDR3 reads TGCAGTGCTAGTACAGGGGAGGGAACTGAAGCTTTCTTT.

In this sample, this clonotype turned up many times. The rearrangement links TRBV12-3 or TRBV12-4 to TRBJ1-5; 7 bases map to TRBD1. This CDR3 has 15 amino acids. The V gene end was trimmed by 5 bases and the J gene end by 0 bases; junction bases not matched to a gene: 4. The chain's CDR3 is CASSDRDYSNQPQHF. The DNA of the CDR3 is TGTGCCAGCAGTGACAGGGACTATAGCAATCAGCCCCAGCATTTT.

V and J are TRBV14 and TRBJ1-1; TRBD1 matches at 10 bases. The CDR3 spans 21 residues. The V gene end was trimmed by 1 base and the J gene end by 0 bases; junction bases not matched to a gene: 17. CDR1 and CDR2 (germline): SGHDN, FVKESK. The CDR3 reads CASSQGMGTGVDRGMNTEAFF. Here the CDR3 DNA reads TGTGCCAGCAGCCAAGGGATGGGGACTGGAGTGGACAGGGGGATGAACACTGAAGCTTTCTTT.

Written as DNA, the CDR3 is TGTGCCAGCAGTTCTAGAGGAGATGGAAACACCATATATTTT. Translated: CASSSRGDGNTIYF. This chain joins TRBV6-1 and TRBJ1-3; D ambiguous. V was cut by 5 bases and J by 3 bases, with 11 bases left in between. CDR3 length: 14 residues. The germline V gene encodes CDR1 MNHNS and CDR2 SASEGT.

This clonotype was counted between two and nine times. The rearrangement links TRBV4-1 to TRBJ1-1; no clear D. The germline V gene encodes CDR1 MGHRA and CDR2 YSYEKL. The length of the CDR3 is 11 residues. V dropped 5 bases and J dropped 11 bases, with 12 bases sitting between them. The CDR3 is CASSGRLGAFF. As DNA, the CDR3 is TGCGCCAGCAGCGGTCGTCTAGGGGCTTTCTTT.

The chain combines TRBV20-1 with TRBJ2-7, with 9 bases identical to TRBD2. With 6 bases clipped from V and 3 bases from J, the junction kept 15 bases outside the gene matches. Germline assignment: CDR1 DFQATT and CDR2 SNEGSKA (reference sequence). CDR3 length: 16 residues. The CDR3 sequence is CSAVMGSGSDNYEQYF. The CDR3 DNA follows: TGCAGTGCCGTGATGGGTAGCGGGAGTGACAACTACGAGCAGTACTTC.

This clonotype was counted ten times or more. The rearrangement links TRBV11-2 to TRBJ2-7, with 8 bases that match TRBD1. CDR3 size: 14 residues. Germline trimming cut 1 base from V and 4 bases from J; bases unmatched to any gene: 3. The germline gives CDR1 SGHAT, CDR2 FQNNGV. CDR3 protein: CASSLVGTGYEQYF. The CDR3 DNA is TGTGCCAGCAGCTTAGTAGGGACAGGATACGAGCAGTACTTC.

This clonotype was seen repeatedly, ten times or more. The V and J genes are TRBV12-3 or TRBV12-4 and TRBJ1-1; possibly TRBD1 for D (5 bases). Deletions cut 3 bases from V and 3 bases from J, with 14 bases between. The CDR3 covers 15 residues. In DNA, the CDR3 is TGTGCCAGCAGTTTCTTTTCCGGGGGGGACACTGAAGCTTTCTTT. It translates to CASSFFSGGDTEAFF.

Concerning this clonotype itself: The junction and the germline gene differ at one end; a read error may be behind it. The CDR3 protein is CASSHGQGANTGELLF. As DNA, the CDR3 is TGCGCCAGCAGCCACGGACAGGGGGCTAACACCGGGGAGCTGCTTTTT. The chain carries TRBV4-3 and TRBJ2-2; 11 positions agree with TRBD1. CDR3 length: 16 residues. The V gene's germline CDR1 is LGHNA and CDR2 YSLEER.

This clonotype was recorded at least ten times. V usage is TRBV4-3 and J usage is TRBJ2-3; D possibly corresponds to TRBD1 (6 bases). V dropped 0 bases and J dropped 0 bases, with 16 bases sitting between them. The V gene's germline CDR1 is LGHNA and CDR2 YSLEER. This CDR3 is 18 amino acids long. The chain's CDR3 is CASSQDRQGHLSTDTQYF. CDR3 sequence (DNA): TGCGCCAGCAGCCAAGACCGGCAGGGGCACCTAAGCACAGATACGCAGTATTTT.

Details on this clonotype: This clone may be a read error of a much larger clone one base away. This sequence joins TRBV30 and TRBJ2-5; D unclear. There are 16 residues in the CDR3. Germline CDR1 and CDR2: GTSNPN and SVGIG (reference sequence). CDR3 loop: CAWRAMSLNFEESQYF. CDR3 DNA: TGTGCCTGGAGGGCCATGAGTTTAAATTTTGAAGAGTCCCAGTACTTC.

V usage is TRBV24-1 and J usage is TRBJ2-1; 13 bases map to TRBD2. The germline CDR1 and CDR2 sequences are KGHDR and SFDVKD. Trimming removed 10 bases from V and 12 bases from J; junction bases left unmatched: 14. The CDR3 sequence is 15 residues long. CDR3 sequence: CATGGTSGTSEGQFF. Here the CDR3 DNA reads TGTGCCACGGGAGGGACTAGCGGGACTTCTGAGGGGCAGTTCTTC.